Sequencing of this T cell receptor beta chain was carried out in a study of cytomegalovirus exposure and HLA in healthy donors. Study context: Earlier findings included 90 million to 120 million unique TCR beta sequences obtained from roughly 200 million T cells.

13 Jbeta primers and 60 Vbeta primers were used for the PCR. The table came from immunoSEQ multiplex PCR; TCRdb's copy has only in-frame clones and leaves some out. Among 65,000 to 75,000 clones listed, around 78% were seen once. Overall study results and limits: The likely origin of a cluster of highly shared sequence variants was a sequencing artifact.

The germline V gene encodes CDR1 ENHRY and CDR2 SYGVKD. The length of the CDR3 is 13 residues. V was clipped by 6 bases and J by 1 base, with 9 bases between them. Note on this clone: Its antigen is not identified.

The sequence came from a man over 45 in good health and CMV-seronegative. The chain is built from TRBV10-3 and TRBJ1-1; D might be TRBD1 (6 bases). What was sequenced was PBMCs. In DNA form, the CDR3 reads TGTGCCATCAGGAGGACAGAGAACACTGAAGCTTTCTTT. It yields the protein CAIRRTENTEAFF.